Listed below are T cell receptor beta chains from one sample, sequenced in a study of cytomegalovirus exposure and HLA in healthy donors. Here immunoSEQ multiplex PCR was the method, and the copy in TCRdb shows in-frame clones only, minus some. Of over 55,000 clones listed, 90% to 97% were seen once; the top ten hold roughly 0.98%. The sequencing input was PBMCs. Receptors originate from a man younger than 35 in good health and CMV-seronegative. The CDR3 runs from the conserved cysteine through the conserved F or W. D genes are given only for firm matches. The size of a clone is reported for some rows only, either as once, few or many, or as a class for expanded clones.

CDR3: CASSFGLATGELFF
DNA: TGTGCTAGCAGCTTCGGACTAGCCACCGGGGAGCTGTTTTTT
D: TRBD2
V: TRBV7-7
length: 14
size: NA
J: TRBJ2-2

CDR3: CASSELGGAGQPQHF
DNA: TGTGCCAGCAGTGAATTGGGGGGGGCGGGGCAGCCCCAGCATTTT
D: NA
V: TRBV2
length: 15
size: NA
J: TRBJ1-5

CDR3: CASSSTKGQSRSYEQYF
DNA: TGTGCCAGCAGCTCAACAAAAGGACAATCCCGCTCCTACGAGCAGTACTTC
D: NA
V: TRBV7-3
length: 17
size: once
J: TRBJ2-7

CDR3: CAWGRESNTEAFF
DNA: TGTGCCTGGGGGAGGGAATCGAACACTGAAGCTTTCTTT
D: NA
V: TRBV2
length: 13
size: NA
J: TRBJ1-1

CDR3: CASSYYTGGWDTEAFF
DNA: TGTGCCAGCAGTTACTACACGGGGGGTTGGGACACTGAAGCTTTCTTT
D: NA
V: TRBV6-7
length: 16
size: NA
J: TRBJ1-1

CDR3: CASSFLRLAGGLDTGELFF
DNA: TGTGCCAGCAGCTTTCTTCGACTAGCGGGAGGATTGGACACCGGGGAGCTGTTTTTT
D: TRBD2
V: TRBV13
length: 19
size: NA
J: TRBJ2-2

CDR3: CASSSTSRDGQPQHF
DNA: TGTGCCAGCAGCTCGACTTCCAGGGATGGTCAGCCCCAGCATTTT
D: NA
V: TRBV7-9
length: 15
size: NA
J: TRBJ1-5

CDR3: CASSLLRETDTQYF
DNA: TGTGCCAGCAGCTTATTACGGGAGACAGATACGCAGTATTTT
D: NA
V: TRBV7-9
length: 14
size: NA
J: TRBJ2-3

CDR3: CASSIVGRLAPGNTIYF
DNA: TGTGCCAGTAGTATTGTCGGTCGCCTAGCCCCTGGAAACACCATATATTTT
D: NA
V: TRBV19
length: 17
size: NA
J: TRBJ1-3

CDR3: CASSFIGRDRSNTGELFF
DNA: TGTGCCAGCAGCTTCATTGGGCGGGATCGTTCTAACACCGGGGAGCTGTTTTTT
D: NA
V: TRBV7-3
length: 18
size: NA
J: TRBJ2-2

CDR3: CASTSYNEQFF
DNA: TGTGCCAGCACGAGCTACAATGAGCAGTTCTTC
D: NA
V: TRBV6-1
length: 11
size: NA
J: TRBJ2-1

CDR3: CASSALLAGGLDTQYF
DNA: TGTGCCAGCAGCGCTTTACTAGCGGGAGGCCTTGATACGCAGTATTTT
D: TRBD2
V: TRBV9
length: 16
size: NA
J: TRBJ2-3

CDR3: CASSQEPGTYEQYF
DNA: TGCGCCAGCAGCCAAGAACCGGGGACCTACGAGCAGTACTTC
D: NA
V: TRBV4-1
length: 14
size: NA
J: TRBJ2-7

CDR3: CAWSSTSGMAEQFF
DNA: TGTGCCTGGAGTTCTACTAGCGGGATGGCTGAGCAGTTCTTC
D: TRBD2
V: TRBV30
length: 14
size: NA
J: TRBJ2-1

CDR3: CASSQPQGYEQYF
DNA: TGTGCCAGCAGCCAACCACAGGGATACGAGCAGTACTTC
D: NA
V: TRBV4-2
length: 13
size: NA
J: TRBJ2-7

CDR3: CASSGPTGVATEAFF
DNA: TGCGCCAGCAGCGGGCCGACAGGGGTCGCCACTGAAGCTTTCTTT
D: TRBD1
V: TRBV5-1
length: 15
size: NA
J: TRBJ1-1

CDR3: CASSWTAYEQYF
DNA: TGTGCCAGCAGCTGGACAGCCTACGAGCAGTACTTC
D: NA
V: TRBV11-2
length: 12
size: NA
J: TRBJ2-7

CDR3: CASSLQGANNEQFF
DNA: TGTGCCAGCAGTTTACAGGGGGCTAATAATGAGCAGTTCTTC
D: TRBD1
V: TRBV27
length: 14
size: NA
J: TRBJ2-1

CDR3: CATSRDPPHRGSGDNEQFF
DNA: TGTGCCACCAGCAGAGATCCTCCTCATCGGGGTAGCGGGGACAATGAGCAGTTCTTC
D: TRBD2
V: TRBV15
length: 19
size: NA
J: TRBJ2-1

CDR3: CASSQDGASARGTQYF
DNA: TGTGCCAGCAGCCAAGACGGGGCTAGCGCTCGGGGTACGCAGTATTTT
D: NA
V: TRBV4-2
length: 16
size: NA
J: TRBJ2-3

CDR3: CASSDRPSVGNTIYF
DNA: TGTGCCAGCAGTGACAGGCCTTCAGTTGGAAACACCATATATTTT
D: NA
V: TRBV2
length: 15
size: NA
J: TRBJ1-3

CDR3: CASGLAELTDTQYF
DNA: TGTGCCAGCGGGCTAGCGGAGCTCACAGATACGCAGTATTTT
D: TRBD2
V: TRBV7-9
length: 14
size: NA
J: TRBJ2-3

CDR3: CASSSSGGGPYEQYF
DNA: TGTGCCAGCAGTTCTAGCGGAGGGGGACCCTACGAGCAGTACTTC
D: NA
V: TRBV2
length: 15
size: NA
J: TRBJ2-7

CDR3: CASSQEKVGQGYYNEQFF
DNA: TGTGCCAGCAGCCAAGAAAAAGTCGGACAGGGGTACTACAATGAGCAGTTCTTC
D: TRBD1
V: TRBV4-2
length: 18
size: NA
J: TRBJ2-1

CDR3: CASSGGLAGEDEQFF
DNA: TGCGCCAGCAGCGGTGGACTAGCGGGAGAGGATGAGCAGTTCTTC
D: TRBD2
V: TRBV5-1
length: 15
size: NA
J: TRBJ2-1

CDR3: CASSYTGSGEQYF
DNA: TGTGCCAGCAGCTACACAGGGTCGGGGGAGCAGTACTTC
D: NA
V: TRBV7-9
length: 13
size: NA
J: TRBJ2-7

CDR3: CASSPKRGTGLTDTQYF
DNA: TGTGCCAGCAGCCCGAAACGGGGGACGGGACTCACAGATACGCAGTATTTT
D: NA
V: TRBV28
length: 17
size: NA
J: TRBJ2-3

CDR3: CAGRDRGSEQYF
DNA: TGTGCCGGGCGGGACAGGGGGTCGGAGCAGTACTTC
D: TRBD1
V: TRBV2
length: 12
size: NA
J: TRBJ2-7

CDR3: CSVDWALNEQFF
DNA: TGCAGCGTTGATTGGGCGCTGAATGAGCAGTTCTTC
D: NA
V: TRBV29-1
length: 12
size: NA
J: TRBJ2-1

CDR3: CALGVEAFF
DNA: TGTGCACTCGGGGTTGAAGCTTTCTTT
D: NA
V: TRBV6-6
length: 9
size: NA
J: TRBJ1-1

CDR3: CASSEFGTGGWGTDTQYF
DNA: TGCGCCAGCAGTGAATTCGGGACAGGGGGGTGGGGCACAGATACGCAGTATTTT
D: TRBD1
V: TRBV10-1
length: 18
size: NA
J: TRBJ2-3

CDR3: CASSWTGDQETQYF
DNA: TGTGCCAGCAGTTGGACAGGGGATCAAGAGACCCAGTACTTC
D: TRBD1
V: TRBV28
length: 14
size: NA
J: TRBJ2-5

CDR3: CASSPEGTGGNTYEQYF
DNA: TGTGCCAGCAGTCCAGAGGGAACAGGGGGCAATACCTACGAGCAGTACTTC
D: TRBD1
V: TRBV27
length: 17
size: NA
J: TRBJ2-7

CDR3: CASSKRGRGEGEETQYF
DNA: TGTGCCAGCAGCAAAAGAGGTAGAGGGGAGGGAGAGGAGACCCAGTACTTC
D: NA
V: TRBV21-1
length: 17
size: once
J: TRBJ2-5

CDR3: CASSLLAGVYHEQYF
DNA: TGTGCCAGCAGTTTACTAGCGGGAGTTTACCACGAGCAGTACTTC
D: TRBD2
V: TRBV27
length: 15
size: NA
J: TRBJ2-7

CDR3: CAWSVLGNTEAFF
DNA: TGTGCCTGGAGTGTACTAGGGAACACTGAAGCTTTCTTT
D: NA
V: TRBV30
length: 13
size: NA
J: TRBJ1-1